This passage covers 15 T cell receptor beta chains from one sample sequenced in a study of beta chain features in type 1 diabetes. Findings and caveats of the study: Type 1 diabetes patients had TCRB CDR3s that were shorter (moderately but significantly so) in all four CD4+ subsets.

These TCRs are of unknown antigen specificity. Expressed TCRB transcripts were sequenced after all isolated RNA was converted to cDNA. Using immunoSEQ multiplex PCR, the repertoire was profiled, and TCRdb retains in-frame clones only, with some absent. Of around 250,000 clones in the sample, approximately 15% were seen once. Specimen: naive CD4+ T cells from blood. Receptors were obtained from a man aged 25 to 45 with type 1 diabetes.

The table lists this clone with a few counts. The chain recombines TRBV5-4 with TRBJ1-1; D remains unclear. V lost 4 bases and J lost 0, with 13 bases in between. From germline, CDR1 is SGHNT and CDR2 YYREEE (reference sequence). CDR3 length: 15 residues. CDR3 amino acids: CASSPPGLLNTEAFF. CDR3 in DNA: TGTGCCAGCAGCCCGCCCGGACTCTTGAACACTGAAGCTTTCTTT. The full variable domain, with the rest looked up from reference TRBV5-4 and TRBJ1-1, is ETGVTQSPTHLIKTRGQQVTLRCSSQSGHNTVSWYQQALGQGPQFIFQYYREEENGRGNFPPRFSGLQFPNYSSELNVNALELDDSALYLCASSPPGLLNTEAFFGQGTRLTVV.

The count of this clone is one. V gene TRBV4-2 combines with J gene TRBJ2-7; 9 nucleotides align to TRBD1. From germline, CDR1 is LGHNA and CDR2 YNFKEQ. The V and J ends lost 0 bases and 6 bases, in that order; junction bases with no gene match: 9. The CDR3 extends over 16 amino acids. CDR3 nucleotide sequence: TGTGCCAGCAGCCAAGAAGTAAGGGACAGGGCCCTCGAGCAGTACTTC. Protein sequence: CASSQEVRDRALEQYF.

This clone was counted a few times. The chain recombines TRBV5-6 with TRBJ2-4; TRBD2 is a possible D gene (7 bases). V lost 5 bases, J lost 7 bases, and 13 bases lay in between. The germline V gene has CDR1 SGHDT and CDR2 YYEEEE. CDR3 size: 13 residues. The CDR3 DNA sequence: TGTGCCAGCAGTTTAGGGGGGGAGAACATTCAGTACTTC. Its translation is CASSLGGENIQYF.

The chain combines TRBV25-1 with TRBJ2-1, with 9 bases matching TRBD2. With V trimmed by 0 bases and J by 10 bases, 7 bases remained unmatched. The CDR3 sequence is 15 residues long. Germline V gene sequence: CDR1 MGHDK, CDR2 SYGVNS. In DNA form, the CDR3 reads TGTGCCAGCAGTGAATATATTAGCGGGAGAGTGGAGCAGTTCTTC. Protein sequence: CASSEYISGRVEQFF.

The rearrangement links TRBV7-9 to TRBJ1-1, with TRBD1 matching 8 bases. Germline V gene data show CDR1 as SEHNR and CDR2 as FQNEAQ (reference sequence). The CDR3 length is 15 residues. The J segment lost 4 bases and the V segment lost 5 bases, leaving 9 bases of the junction unmatched. The CDR3 DNA reads TGTGCCAGCAGCAGGTCAGGGGGCTTTAGCACTGAAGCTTTCTTT. Translated, it gives CASSRSGGFSTEAFF.

The V call is TRBV19, the J call TRBJ2-1; 9 bases map to TRBD1. Germline lookup yields CDR1 LNHDA and CDR2 SQIVND (reference sequence). The CDR3 is 15 amino acids. V shed 5 bases and J 10 bases; nucleotides not matched to a gene: 12. CDR3 DNA: TGTGCCAGTAGTGTCACCGGGACAGGGCCCCGGGAGCAGTTCTTC. Amino acid sequence: CASSVTGTGPREQFF.

In regard to this clone: The identical CDR3 is also encoded by other nucleotide sequences in the sample. The V gene is TRBV5-1, the J gene TRBJ1-1; a possible D gene is TRBD1 (5 bases). Trimming took off 0 bases at V and 5 bases at J, with 11 bases between the two ends. The CDR3 loop spans 14 amino acids. The germline V gene has CDR1 SGHRS and CDR2 YFSETQ. The CDR3 protein is CASSLGQGRTEAFF. CDR3 DNA sequence: TGCGCCAGCAGCTTGGGGCAGGGTAGGACTGAAGCTTTCTTT. Combining the CDR3 with reference TRBV5-1 and TRBJ1-1 gives the whole variable domain KAGVTQTPRYLIKTRGQQVTLSCSPISGHRSVSWYQQTPGQGLQFLFEYFSETQRNKGNFPGRFSGRQFSNSRSEMNVSTLELGDSALYLCASSLGQGRTEAFFGQGTRLTVV.

The genes are TRBV10-3 and TRBJ2-4, with D perhaps matching TRBD2 (5 bases). V dropped 2 bases and J dropped 0 bases, with 5 bases sitting between them. Per germline, CDR1 ENHRY and CDR2 SYGVKD. The CDR3 is 14 residues long. The CDR3 loop reads CAISERGAKNIQYF. In DNA, the CDR3 is TGTGCCATCAGTGAGCGGGGAGCCAAAAACATTCAGTACTTC.

The chain recombines TRBV5-1 with TRBJ2-5; tentative D call: TRBD1 (5 bases). CDR3 length: 15 residues. Trimming took off 1 base at V and 2 bases at J, with 12 bases between the two ends. Looked up from germline, CDR1 is SGHRS and CDR2 is YFSETQ. In DNA, the CDR3 is TGCGCCAGCAGCTTGACGGGTAGGGGACAAGAGACCCAGTACTTC. Translating gives CASSLTGRGQETQYF.

V is TRBV27 and J is TRBJ2-7, with 9 positions matching TRBD1. J lost 2 bases, V lost 4 bases, and 6 bases had no gene match. The CDR3 is 15 residues long. Germline V gene lookup returns CDR1 MNHEY and CDR2 SMNVEV (reference sequence). The CDR3 nucleotides are TGTGCCAGCAGTTCTTGGGGGACAGGGCCCTACGAGCAGTACTTC. Translated, it gives CASSSWGTGPYEQYF.

The chain employs TRBV10-3 and TRBJ2-3; 7 bases agree with TRBD2. This CDR3 comprises 16 residues. Germline CDR1 is ENHRY and CDR2 is SYGVKD. The trim removed 3 bases at V and 1 base at J, leaving 7 bases unmatched. CDR3 sequence: CAISDKAGKRTDTQYF. For the CDR3, the DNA is TGTGCCATCAGTGATAAAGCGGGGAAACGCACAGATACGCAGTATTTT.

Only a few counts were recorded for this clone. The chain couples TRBV5-1 to TRBJ2-5; 12 bases match TRBD2. V dropped 4 bases and J dropped 5; count of bases not matched to a gene: 9. Germline V gives CDR1 SGHRS, CDR2 YFSETQ. This CDR3 region has 16 residues. The CDR3 reads CASSRGTSGSVETQYF. The DNA for the CDR3 is TGCGCCAGCAGCCGAGGGACTAGCGGGTCCGTGGAGACCCAGTACTTC.

The V and J genes are TRBV6-5 and TRBJ2-1, with D perhaps matching TRBD2 (6 bases). The CDR3 is 16 amino acids. CDR1 is MNHEY and CDR2 is SVGAGI in the germline V gene. V was clipped by 0 bases and J by 5 bases, with 14 bases between them. The CDR3 loop is CASSYSGGGGNNEQFF. The CDR3 region has the DNA TGTGCCAGCAGTTACTCTGGCGGAGGAGGGAACAATGAGCAGTTCTTC.

The chain employs TRBV5-1 and TRBJ2-1; D gene uncertain. V was pared by 0 bases and J by 3 bases, with 13 bases between. The length of the CDR3 is 16 residues. CDR1 and CDR2 (germline): SGHRS, YFSETQ. CDR3 loop: CASSLAPGLFYNEQFF. In DNA, the CDR3 is TGCGCCAGCAGCTTGGCTCCTGGCTTATTCTACAATGAGCAGTTCTTC.

The rearrangement uses TRBV7-2 and TRBJ2-5; the match to TRBD1 covers 7 bases. After removal of 5 bases from V and 1 base from J, the junction contained 4 bases not matched to a gene. Germline CDR1 is SGHTA and CDR2 is FQGNSA. The CDR3 length is 14 residues. CDR3: CASSQDRAQETQYF. The CDR3 nucleotides are TGTGCCAGCAGCCAAGACAGGGCCCAAGAGACCCAGTACTTC. The variable domain in full, completed from reference TRBV7-2 and TRBJ2-5, reads GAGVSQSPSNKVTEKGKDVELRCDPISGHTALYWYRQSLGQGLEFLIYFQGNSAPDKSGLPSDRFSAERTGGSVSTLTIQRTQQEDSAVYLCASSQDRAQETQYFGPGTRLLVL.